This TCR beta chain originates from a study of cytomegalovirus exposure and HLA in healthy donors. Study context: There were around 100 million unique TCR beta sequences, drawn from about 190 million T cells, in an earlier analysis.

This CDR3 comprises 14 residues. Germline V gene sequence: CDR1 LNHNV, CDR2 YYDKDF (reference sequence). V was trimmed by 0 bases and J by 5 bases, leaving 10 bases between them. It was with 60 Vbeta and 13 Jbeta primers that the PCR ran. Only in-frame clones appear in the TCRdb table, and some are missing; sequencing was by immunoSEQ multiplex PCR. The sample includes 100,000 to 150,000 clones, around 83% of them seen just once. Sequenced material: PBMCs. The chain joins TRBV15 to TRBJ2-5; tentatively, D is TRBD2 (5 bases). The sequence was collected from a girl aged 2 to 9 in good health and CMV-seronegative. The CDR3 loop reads CATSRDGVQETQYF. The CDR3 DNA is TGTGCCACCAGCAGAGACGGGGTCCAGGAGACCCAGTACTTC.